The clone carrying this TCR beta chain turned up a few times. V lost 0 bases, J lost 1 base, and 9 bases lay in between. Germline V gene lookup returns CDR1 LGHDT and CDR2 YNNKEL (reference sequence). This CDR3 is 15 amino acids long. The data originate from a study of T cells in Graves' hyperthyroidism and ophthalmopathy. Amplification targeted TCR beta CDR3 regions from RNA transcripts. Researchers ran a first-round RT-PCR on the TCR CDR3 using the HTBI primer set. One entry per CDR3 protein, called by TCRdb with MiXCR from the multiplex PCR reads. The data show a few hundred thousand distinct CDR3 sequences, with 12% to 15% seen just once and 5% to 6% held by the top ten. Each 10 ml fresh peripheral blood draw supplied the PBMCs.

The chain employs TRBV3-1 and TRBJ1-1, with a tentative D call TRBD1 (5 bases). The receptor's source is a woman between 18 and 29 years old with Graves' hyperthyroidism. The sequencing input was blood. The CDR3 DNA follows: TGTGCCAGCAGCCAAGATGGGGCCCAGAACACTGAAGCTTTCTTT. Translated: CASSQDGAQNTEAFF.